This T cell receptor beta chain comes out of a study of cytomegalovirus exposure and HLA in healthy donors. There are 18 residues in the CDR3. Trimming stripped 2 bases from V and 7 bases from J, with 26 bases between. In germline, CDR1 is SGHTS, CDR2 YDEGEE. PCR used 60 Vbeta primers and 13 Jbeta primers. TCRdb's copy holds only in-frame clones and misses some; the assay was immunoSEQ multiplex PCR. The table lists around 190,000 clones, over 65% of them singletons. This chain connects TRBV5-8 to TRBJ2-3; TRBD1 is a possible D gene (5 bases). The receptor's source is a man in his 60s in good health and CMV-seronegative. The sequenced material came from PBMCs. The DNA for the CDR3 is TGTGCCAGCAGCTTTGCATTCGAATCCAGGGCCACCTCGCATACGCAGTATTTT. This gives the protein CASSFAFESRATSHTQYF.